These 2 T cell receptor beta chains share one sample of origin, sequenced in a study of T cells in Graves' hyperthyroidism and ophthalmopathy. Researchers amplified the TCR beta CDR3 regions from RNA transcripts. HTBI primers were employed in a first-round RT-PCR of the TCR CDR3. TCRdb itself ran the multiplex PCR reads through MiXCR, one entry per CDR3 protein. The sample shows around 520,000 distinct CDR3 sequences, roughly a quarter of them seen only once. Material: blood. The receptors were sampled from a woman in her thirties with Graves' ophthalmopathy.

Ten or more counts support this clonotype. The V call is TRBV24-1, the J call TRBJ1-2; 7 nucleotides agree with TRBD1. The ends lost 4 bases at V and 8 bases at J; junction bases unmatched: 9. Per germline, CDR1 KGHDR and CDR2 SFDVKD. The CDR3 spans 14 residues. This CDR3 reads CATSDQGQIRGYTF. The CDR3 DNA sequence: TGTGCCACCAGTGACCAGGGACAGATCCGCGGCTACACCTTC.

This clonotype was picked up many times. The chain couples TRBV11-1 to TRBJ2-7, with unresolved D. CDR3 length: 14 residues. V was pared by 3 bases and J by 6 bases, with 15 bases between. Germline V gives CDR1 SGHAT, CDR2 FQDESV (reference sequence). This CDR3 reads CASSFGALGFEQYF. The CDR3 DNA is TGTGCCAGCAGCTTTGGCGCATTGGGGTTCGAGCAGTACTTC.